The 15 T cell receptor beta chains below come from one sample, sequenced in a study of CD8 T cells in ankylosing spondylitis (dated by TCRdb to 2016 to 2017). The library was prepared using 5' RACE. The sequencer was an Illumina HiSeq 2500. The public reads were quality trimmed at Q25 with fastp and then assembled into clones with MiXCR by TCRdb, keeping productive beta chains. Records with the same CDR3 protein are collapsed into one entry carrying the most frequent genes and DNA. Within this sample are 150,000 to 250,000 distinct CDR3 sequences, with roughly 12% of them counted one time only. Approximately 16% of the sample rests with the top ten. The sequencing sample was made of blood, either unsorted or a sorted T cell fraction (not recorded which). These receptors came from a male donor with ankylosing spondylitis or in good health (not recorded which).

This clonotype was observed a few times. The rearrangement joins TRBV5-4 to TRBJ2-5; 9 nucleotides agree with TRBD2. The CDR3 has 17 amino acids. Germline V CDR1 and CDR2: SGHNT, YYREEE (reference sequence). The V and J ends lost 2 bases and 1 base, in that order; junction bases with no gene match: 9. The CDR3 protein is CASSFGSSGGLQETQYF. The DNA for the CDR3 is TGTGCCAGCAGCTTTGGTTCGAGCGGGGGGCTCCAAGAGACCCAGTACTTC. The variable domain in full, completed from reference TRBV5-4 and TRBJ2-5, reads ETGVTQSPTHLIKTRGQQVTLRCSSQSGHNTVSWYQQALGQGPQFIFQYYREEENGRGNFPPRFSGLQFPNYSSELNVNALELDDSALYLCASSFGSSGGLQETQYFGPGTRLLVL.

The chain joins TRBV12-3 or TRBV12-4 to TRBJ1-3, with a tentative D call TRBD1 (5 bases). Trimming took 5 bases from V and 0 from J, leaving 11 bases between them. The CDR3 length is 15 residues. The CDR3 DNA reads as TGTGCCAGCAGTCCCCTGGGGCTCTCTGGAAACACCATATATTTT. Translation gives CASSPLGLSGNTIYF.

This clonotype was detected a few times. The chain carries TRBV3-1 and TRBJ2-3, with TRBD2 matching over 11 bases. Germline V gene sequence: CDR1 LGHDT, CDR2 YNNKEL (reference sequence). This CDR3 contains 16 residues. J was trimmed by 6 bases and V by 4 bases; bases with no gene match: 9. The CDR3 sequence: CASSLGLAGDRDTQYF. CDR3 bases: TGTGCCAGCAGCCTCGGACTAGCGGGCGATAGGGATACGCAGTATTTT.

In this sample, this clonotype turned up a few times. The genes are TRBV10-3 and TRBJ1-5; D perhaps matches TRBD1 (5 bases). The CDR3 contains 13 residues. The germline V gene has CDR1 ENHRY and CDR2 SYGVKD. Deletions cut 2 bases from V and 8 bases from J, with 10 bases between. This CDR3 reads CAISEGGFEPQHF. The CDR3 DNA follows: TGTGCCATCAGTGAGGGGGGGTTCGAGCCCCAGCATTTT.

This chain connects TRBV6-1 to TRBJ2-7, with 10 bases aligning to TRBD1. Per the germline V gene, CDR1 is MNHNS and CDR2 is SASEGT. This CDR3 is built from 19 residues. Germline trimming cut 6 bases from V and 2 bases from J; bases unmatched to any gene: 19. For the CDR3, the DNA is TGTGCCAGCAGCCCGACCGGGACAGGGGTAAGGGCGACACCCTACGAGCAGTACTTC. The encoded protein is CASSPTGTGVRATPYEQYF.

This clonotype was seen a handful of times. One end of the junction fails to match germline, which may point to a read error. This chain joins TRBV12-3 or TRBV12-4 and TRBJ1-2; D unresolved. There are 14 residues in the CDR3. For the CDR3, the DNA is TGTGCCAGCACCACCGGCCCCCTCCGAGCAGCTCCGGCCTTC. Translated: CASTTGPLRAAPAF.

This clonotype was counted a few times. CDR3 region: CASSLISDRVGEQYF. In nucleotides, the CDR3 is TGTGCCAGCAGCTTAATATCGGACAGGGTAGGCGAGCAGTACTTC. The chain carries TRBV7-9 and TRBJ2-7, with 8 nucleotides matching TRBD1. Germline assignment: CDR1 SEHNR and CDR2 FQNEAQ (reference sequence). This CDR3 spans 15 amino acids. The J segment lost 6 bases and the V segment lost 2 bases, leaving 9 bases of the junction unmatched.

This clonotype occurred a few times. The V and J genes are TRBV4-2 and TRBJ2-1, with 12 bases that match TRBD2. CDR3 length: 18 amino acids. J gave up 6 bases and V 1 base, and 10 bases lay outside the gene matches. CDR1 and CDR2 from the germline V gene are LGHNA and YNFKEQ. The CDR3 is CASSQAPSGGAKGNEQFF. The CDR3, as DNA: TGTGCCAGCAGCCAAGCCCCTAGCGGGGGGGCCAAGGGCAATGAGCAGTTCTTC.

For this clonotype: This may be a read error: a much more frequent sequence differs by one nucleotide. The CDR3 loop reads CASRTYLGQGYEQYF. The CDR3 nucleotides read TGTGCCAGCAGAACCTATTTGGGACAGGGATACGAGCAGTACTTC. This sequence joins TRBV12-3 or TRBV12-4 and TRBJ2-7, with TRBD1 identical over 9 bases. The ends lost 6 bases at V and 4 bases at J; junction bases unmatched: 10. CDR3 length equals 15 residues.

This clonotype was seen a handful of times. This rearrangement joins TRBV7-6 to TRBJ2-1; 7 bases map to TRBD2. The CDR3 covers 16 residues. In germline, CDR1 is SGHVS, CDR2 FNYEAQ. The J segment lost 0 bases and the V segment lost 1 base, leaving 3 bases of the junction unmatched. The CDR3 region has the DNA TGTGCCAGCAGCTTAGGGGAGGGGAGCTCCTACAATGAGCAGTTCTTC. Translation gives CASSLGEGSSYNEQFF.

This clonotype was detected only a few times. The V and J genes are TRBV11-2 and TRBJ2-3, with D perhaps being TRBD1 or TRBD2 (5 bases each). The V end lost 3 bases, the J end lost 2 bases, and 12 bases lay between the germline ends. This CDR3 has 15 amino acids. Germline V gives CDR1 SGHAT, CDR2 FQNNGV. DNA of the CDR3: TGTGCCAGCAGCTTCGGGGACGGGTTCACAGATACGCAGTATTTT. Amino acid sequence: CASSFGDGFTDTQYF.

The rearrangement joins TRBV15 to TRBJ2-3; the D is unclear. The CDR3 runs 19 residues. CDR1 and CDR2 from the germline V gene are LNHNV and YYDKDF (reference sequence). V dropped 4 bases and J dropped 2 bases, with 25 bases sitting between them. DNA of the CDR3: TGTGCCACCAGCACCCCCGAAGTTGGAAAACACGGCCCCACAGATACGCAGTATTTT. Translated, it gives CATSTPEVGKHGPTDTQYF.

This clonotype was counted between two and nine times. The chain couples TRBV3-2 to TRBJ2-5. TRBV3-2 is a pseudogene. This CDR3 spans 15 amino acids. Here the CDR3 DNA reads TGTGCCTCCTGCCAATATGGAGCGAAACAAGAGACCCAGTACTTC. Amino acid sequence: CASCQYGAKQETQYF.

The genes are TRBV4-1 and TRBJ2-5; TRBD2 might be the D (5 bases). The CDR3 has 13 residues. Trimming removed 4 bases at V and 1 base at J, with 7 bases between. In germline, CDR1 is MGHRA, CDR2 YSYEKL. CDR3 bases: TGCGCCAGCAGCCTAGCGATCCAAGAGACCCAGTACTTC. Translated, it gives CASSLAIQETQYF.

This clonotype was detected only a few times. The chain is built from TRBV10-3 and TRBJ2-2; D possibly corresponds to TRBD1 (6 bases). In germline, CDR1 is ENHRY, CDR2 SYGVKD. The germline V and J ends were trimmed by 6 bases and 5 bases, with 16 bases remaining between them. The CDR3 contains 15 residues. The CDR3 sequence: CAIRRTVDLTGELFF. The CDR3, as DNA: TGTGCCATCAGAAGGACAGTCGACTTGACCGGGGAGCTGTTTTTT.